The clone carrying this T cell receptor (beta chain) showed up just a few times. This record comes from a study of identical twins. In TCRdb, the 5' RACE reads were re-called with MiXCR into one record per CDR3 protein. Here the sample spans some 300,000 distinct CDR3 sequences, 9% to 15% being singletons. Trimming pared 5 bases from V and 0 bases from J, leaving 11 bases between. This CDR3 is 16 amino acids long. CDR1 and CDR2 (germline): LNHDA, SQIVND (reference sequence). This sample was also put to use in a study of yellow fever vaccine responses in identical twins.

The receptor was derived from a young woman in good health. Sequencing input: CD8+ T cells sorted from blood. The J gene is TRBJ1-6, the V gene TRBV19; D may be TRBD1 (5 bases). The CDR3 region is CASSHRQSSYNSPLHF. CDR3 coding DNA: TGTGCCAGTAGTCACCGACAGAGCTCCTATAATTCACCCCTCCACTTT.